The next 22 T cell receptor beta chains were all read from a single sample in a study of beta chain features in type 1 diabetes. General study points: Patients with Type 1 diabetes showed moderately but significantly shorter TCRB CDR3s in all four CD4+ subsets.

Reverse transcription of all isolated RNA meant that expressed TCRB transcripts were sequenced. Only in-frame clones appear in the TCRdb table, and some are missing; sequencing was by immunoSEQ multiplex PCR. The table lists approximately 150,000 clones, around 8.8% of them singletons. No cognate antigen is known for these TCRs. Sequenced sample: central memory CD4+ T cells from blood. These receptors were obtained from a man aged 25 to 40 with type 1 diabetes.

V usage is TRBV5-1 and J usage is TRBJ2-1, with 8 bases fitting TRBD1. Germline CDR1 is SGHRS and CDR2 is YFSETQ. J lost 6 bases, V lost 2 bases, and 7 bases had no gene match. This CDR3 has 15 amino acids. The CDR3 sequence is CASSLGTGDFNEQFF. The CDR3 nucleotides are TGCGCCAGCAGCTTAGGGACAGGTGATTTCAATGAGCAGTTCTTC.

This clone has more than one count but fewer than ten. This chain links TRBV29-1 with TRBJ1-6; D perhaps matches TRBD1 (5 bases). CDR1 SQVTM and CDR2 ANQGSEA come from the germline V gene. This CDR3 is 13 amino acids long. V shed 4 bases and J shed 6 bases, with 10 bases lying between them. The CDR3 bases are TGCAGCGTTGGGGAAGGGGCTAATTCACCCCTCCACTTT. This translates into CSVGEGANSPLHF.

This clone has only a few counts. The gene calls are TRBV6-5 and TRBJ1-6; 7 bases are shared with TRBD1. Germline CDR1 MNHEY, CDR2 SVGAGI. V shed 6 bases and J 4 bases; nucleotides not matched to a gene: 6. The CDR3 covers 15 residues. CDR3 nucleotide sequence: TGTGCCAGCAGCCTGGGGACAGCGTATAATTCACCCCTCCACTTT. As protein: CASSLGTAYNSPLHF.

The chain has TRBV7-2 and TRBJ2-3; D uncertain. The V and J ends lost 2 bases and 4 bases respectively, with 13 bases between them. Germline values: CDR1 SGHTA, CDR2 FQGNSA. The CDR3 runs 15 residues. The CDR3 DNA reads as TGTGCCAGCAGCTTACGGGTAGCCGCCCCAGATACGCAGTATTTT. It is translated as CASSLRVAAPDTQYF. Complete variable domain (other parts from reference TRBV7-2 and TRBJ2-3): GAGVSQSPSNKVTEKGKDVELRCDPISGHTALYWYRQSLGQGLEFLIYFQGNSAPDKSGLPSDRFSAERTGGSVSTLTIQRTQQEDSAVYLCASSLRVAAPDTQYFGPGTRLTVL.

DNA for the CDR3: TGTGCCAGCAGCTACGGGACAGGGGATCAGCCCCAGCATTTT. Protein sequence: CASSYGTGDQPQHF. This chain connects TRBV11-2 to TRBJ1-5, with 10 bases that match TRBD1. Germline V gene data show CDR1 as SGHAT and CDR2 as FQNNGV. The CDR3 has 14 amino acids. After removal of 4 bases from V and 5 bases from J, the junction contained 2 bases not matched to a gene.

The V gene is TRBV2, the J gene TRBJ1-4; 7 nucleotides line up with TRBD1. With V trimmed by 6 bases and J by 10 bases, 11 bases remained unmatched. The CDR3 consists of 14 residues. CDR1 and CDR2 (germline): SNHLY, FYNNEI. The CDR3 nucleotides read TGTGCCAGCAGATACGACAGGGCAGGCGTAAAACTGTTTTTT. Encoded protein: CASRYDRAGVKLFF.

This clone turned up a few times. The chain couples TRBV6-1 to TRBJ2-3; D is undetermined. Germline lookup yields CDR1 MNHNS and CDR2 SASEGT. The CDR3 sequence is 14 residues long. Deletions cut 4 bases from V and 3 bases from J, with 11 bases between. The CDR3 DNA reads as TGTGCCAGCAGTGTTTTAGATCTGACAGATACGCAGTATTTT. Protein product: CASSVLDLTDTQYF.

This chain links TRBV7-2 with TRBJ1-2, with D hard to call. Germline CDR1 is SGHTA and CDR2 is FQGNSA. This CDR3 is 16 amino acids long. The V end lost 5 bases, the J end lost 4 bases, and 20 bases lay between the germline ends. This CDR3 is CASSAFSRSGGYGYTF. DNA for the CDR3: TGTGCCAGCAGCGCGTTTTCGCGTTCCGGCGGCTATGGCTACACCTTC.

This chain links TRBV6-5 with TRBJ2-7, with TRBD1 as a possible D gene (6 bases). The V gene lost 0 bases and the J gene lost 6 bases, with 15 bases spanning the gap. CDR3 length: 15 residues. The germline CDR1 and CDR2 sequences are MNHEY and SVGAGI. The CDR3 DNA sequence: TGTGCCAGCAGTTACTCGCGGACAGCCGATTCCGAGCAGTACTTC. It yields the protein CASSYSRTADSEQYF.

This CDR3 is CASSSRSSGGAWYNEQFF. In DNA, the CDR3 is TGTGCCAGCAGCTCCCGATCTAGCGGGGGGGCCTGGTACAATGAGCAGTTCTTC. The chain uses TRBV7-8 and TRBJ2-1; 12 nucleotides line up with TRBD2. Germline V gene sequence: CDR1 SGHVS, CDR2 FQNEAQ. This CDR3 region has 18 residues. Trimming cost V 4 bases and J 4 bases; bases outside gene matches: 11. Together with reference TRBV7-8 and TRBJ2-1, the CDR3 gives the full variable domain: GAGVSQSPRYKVAKRGQDVALRCDPISGHVSLFWYQQALGQGPEFLTYFQNEAQLDKSGLPSDRFFAERPEGSVSTLKIQRTQQEDSAVYLCASSSRSSGGAWYNEQFFGPGTRLTVL.

The chain carries TRBV7-2 and TRBJ2-5; D uncertain. Per the germline V gene, CDR1 is SGHTA and CDR2 is FQGNSA. The V and J ends lost 1 base and 5 bases respectively, with 8 bases between them. The CDR3 is 13 residues long. The DNA for the CDR3 is TGTGCCAGCAGCTTAGTAGCTCTTGAGACCCAGTACTTC. It specifies CASSLVALETQYF.

The CDR3 coding sequence is TGTGCCAGCAGCTTCGCGGGCCGTTTGGAGACCCAGTACTTC. Its translation: CASSFAGRLETQYF. The rearrangement links TRBV7-2 to TRBJ2-5; tentatively, D is TRBD2 (5 bases). V lost 3 bases, J lost 5 bases, and 13 bases lay in between. Germline V gene data show CDR1 as SGHTA and CDR2 as FQGNSA. The CDR3 is 14 residues long.

The gene calls are TRBV19 and TRBJ2-1; TRBD2 matches at 11 bases. This CDR3 is 13 amino acids long. Germline CDR1 and CDR2: LNHDA and SQIVND (reference sequence). Losses at the gene ends were 4 bases for V and 10 bases for J; bases not matched to a gene: 3. The CDR3 region is CASSTRLAGEQFF. DNA for the CDR3: TGTGCCAGTAGTACGCGACTAGCGGGGGAGCAGTTCTTC. Supplemented by reference TRBV19 and TRBJ2-1, the full variable domain reads DGGITQSPKYLFRKEGQNVTLSCEQNLNHDAMYWYRQDPGQGLRLIYYSQIVNDFQKGDIAEGYSVSREKKESFPLTVTSAQKNPTAFYLCASSTRLAGEQFFGPGTRLTVL.

This clone appeared a few times. The chain has TRBV30 and TRBJ1-2, with a tentative D call TRBD1 (6 bases). This CDR3 is built from 14 residues. With 1 base removed from V and 3 bases from J, the gap between germline ends came to 12 bases. CDR1 GTSNPN and CDR2 SVGIG come from the germline V gene (reference sequence). In DNA, the CDR3 is TGTGCCTGGAGTGCGGGACACCAGGACTATGGCTACACCTTC. Residues: CAWSAGHQDYGYTF.

This clone was detected only a few times. This chain links TRBV7-2 with TRBJ2-5; 8 bases are a match to TRBD1. CDR1 is SGHTA and CDR2 is FQGNSA in the germline V gene. The CDR3 is made up of 13 amino acids. After removal of 5 bases from V and 5 bases from J, the junction contained 4 bases not matched to a gene. Written as DNA, the CDR3 is TGTGCCAGCAGCATGACAGGGGACGAGACCCAGTACTTC. Amino acid sequence: CASSMTGDETQYF.

The chain employs TRBV7-2 and TRBJ2-7; tentatively, D is TRBD1 (5 bases). Germline V lookup: CDR1 SGHTA, CDR2 FQGNSA. The CDR3 contains 14 residues. Trimming removed 7 bases from V and 0 bases from J, with 13 bases in between. The chain's CDR3 is CASTPDRGSYEQYF. CDR3 in DNA: TGTGCCAGCACCCCCGACAGAGGCTCCTACGAGCAGTACTTC.

The chain recombines TRBV6-5 with TRBJ2-5; the match to TRBD1 covers 9 bases. Germline V gives CDR1 MNHEY, CDR2 SVGAGI. The CDR3 runs 15 residues. The V gene end was trimmed by 6 bases and the J gene end by 3 bases; junction bases not matched to a gene: 8. CDR3 amino acids: CASRRTGQGEETQYF. CDR3 nucleotide sequence: TGTGCCAGCAGGCGAACGGGACAGGGTGAAGAGACCCAGTACTTC.

This rearrangement joins TRBV28 to TRBJ2-7, with 8 positions matching TRBD1. This CDR3 is built from 15 residues. Germline V gene sequence: CDR1 MDHEN, CDR2 SYDVKM. V was pared by 4 bases and J by 6 bases, with 11 bases of the junction left unmatched. The CDR3 DNA sequence: TGTGCCAGCAGTTCCCCTGGGCAGGGGGCGTCCGAGCAGTACTTC. This encodes CASSSPGQGASEQYF.

The V and J genes are TRBV2 and TRBJ2-7; 10 bases are a match to TRBD1. Trimming removed 5 bases from V and 3 bases from J; junction bases left unmatched: 7. This CDR3 contains 15 residues. The germline V gene encodes CDR1 SNHLY and CDR2 FYNNEI. CDR3 bases: TGTGCCAGCAGTCAGCTCGGACAGGGGGGCTACGAGCAGTACTTC. Amino acid sequence: CASSQLGQGGYEQYF.

The gene calls are TRBV6-5 and TRBJ1-2; the D gene is possibly TRBD1 (6 bases). The CDR3 contains 15 residues. Trimming shortened V by 0 bases and J by 0 bases, and 8 bases separated the two germline ends. Looked up from germline, CDR1 is MNHEY and CDR2 is SVGAGI. CDR3 region: CASSYSTGTNYGYTF. DNA of the CDR3: TGTGCCAGCAGTTACTCGACAGGAACTAACTATGGCTACACCTTC.

V gene TRBV7-2 combines with J gene TRBJ2-7; a weak D match, TRBD1 (5 bases). Trimming took 3 bases from V and 3 from J, leaving 12 bases between them. The germline gives CDR1 SGHTA, CDR2 FQGNSA. This CDR3 contains 14 residues. The chain's CDR3 is CASSFQGQDYEQYF. In DNA, the CDR3 is TGTGCCAGCAGCTTTCAGGGTCAGGACTACGAGCAGTACTTC.

This clone was recorded at least ten times. This chain connects TRBV5-4 to TRBJ1-2; 8 bases map to TRBD1. CDR3 length equals 13 residues. The V gene's germline CDR1 is SGHNT and CDR2 YYREEE (reference sequence). Germline trimming cut 4 bases from V and 4 bases from J; bases unmatched to any gene: 3. Written as DNA, the CDR3 is TGTGCCAGCAGCCCCGGGACAGGCTATGGCTACACCTTC. Protein sequence: CASSPGTGYGYTF.